This T cell receptor beta chain was captured in a study of OX40 agonist ivuxolimab in advanced cancers. Study-wide points: Those patients achieving a partial response at 0.1-3.0 mg/kg showed among the lowest clonal expansion.

J gave up 6 bases and V 1 base, and 6 bases lay outside the gene matches. This CDR3 comprises 15 residues. Germline V gives CDR1 LNHDA, CDR2 SQIVND (reference sequence). The protocol was immunoSEQ multiplex PCR, while the TCRdb copy is restricted to in-frame clones and leaves out a portion. Here the sample spans more than 55,000 clones, approximately 82% being singletons. Comments on this clone: Its matching antigen is unknown.

The receptor was isolated from an adult with an advanced solid tumor such as melanoma, head and neck, liver or kidney cancer. The chain recombines TRBV19 with TRBJ2-3, with 8 bases identical to TRBD2. The sequenced sample was CD4+ or CD8+ T cells sorted from blood, obtained in a trial of the OX40 agonist ivuxolimab. The CDR3 is CASSIAAGGFDTQYF. DNA for the CDR3: TGTGCCAGTAGTATAGCTGCGGGGGGCTTTGATACGCAGTATTTT. The variable domain in full, with the rest retrieved from reference TRBV19 and TRBJ2-3, is DGGITQSPKYLFRKEGQNVTLSCEQNLNHDAMYWYRQDPGQGLRLIYYSQIVNDFQKGDIAEGYSVSREKKESFPLTVTSAQKNPTAFYLCASSIAAGGFDTQYFGPGTRLTVL.